Here is one T cell receptor (beta chain) with its context. Its cognate antigen has yet to be identified. There are no base qualities to consult, and no much larger clone falls within one base. The library was prepared using the immunoSEQ multiplex PCR assay. A mixture of 60 forward primers for TCR Vbeta segments and 13 reverse primers for TCR Jbeta segments was used in the multiplex PCR. The CDR3 region of rearranged TCR beta genes was amplified from genomic DNA with a multiplex PCR assay. Amplified TCR beta libraries were sequenced as 87-base-pair reads on the Illumina HiSeq System. Under the source paper's analysis protocol: A later analysis counted about 80 million unique TCR beta chains across the 666 repertoires, and some 12 million of these chains were shared by at least two donors. Raw reads were error-corrected and collapsed into unique sequences by a nearest-neighbor algorithm in which closely related sequences were merged to remove PCR and sequencing errors. Alignment of CDR3 sequences to IMGT reference sequences was used to assign V, D and J gene segments. Each retained sequence needed at least a six-nucleotide match to both a V gene segment and a J gene segment. A rearrangement was called productive if the CDR3 had no stop codons and remained in frame with V and J, and every other rearrangement was called non-productive. CDR3 was defined by IMGT convention, running from the second conserved V-encoded cysteine to the conserved J-encoded phenylalanine. The earlier analysis of about 640 of the donors excluded any sequence lacking an unambiguous match to a single V gene segment. In an earlier analysis of some 590 of the donors, a V segment was called functional when productive rearrangements were above 56.7%, and segregating when the standard deviation between donors exceeded 5%. A statistical classification framework was built to diagnose cytomegalovirus status from the catalog of TCR beta chain sequences. In a later analysis, TCR nucleotide sequences were compared against IMGT/GENE-DB human TR gene sequences so that V and J genes could be assigned. Using the TCRdist pipeline, a later analysis assigned CDR3 sequences along with most-parsimonious VDJ recombination scenarios. In a later analysis, each TCR beta chain was defined by its CDR3 amino acid sequence together with its V-gene family, and reads without a unique V-gene family were excluded. As a way to deal with suspected cross-contamination and a sequencing artifact, a later analysis dropped more than 500 nucleotide sequences that were highly shared and had low generation probability. For each public chain, a later analysis derived a clonal expansion index from normalized ranks of inferred template counts within each repertoire. A later analysis computed generation probabilities with a VDJ recombination model fitted to out-of-frame rearrangements, and checked the results against IGoR. Hypergeometric tests were used in a later analysis to score TCR-TCR, TCR-HLA and TCR-CMV co-occurrence, with a repertoire-size bias correction applied to the TCR pairs. In a later analysis, false discovery rates were estimated by permuting HLA or CMV assignments 20 times. In a later analysis, co-occurring TCRs were grouped using DBSCAN, and TCRdist sequence similarity was added for clustering within HLA-allele-positive subsets. Repertoires with fewer than 30,000 or more than 120,000 public chains were left out of co-occurrence clustering, as were four to six repertoires with anomalous nucleotide sharing. The source is immuneACCESS, and TCRdb retained only in-frame sequences with V and J called. Part of the clones is not carried over; for the studies checked, unresolved V genes explain less than half of this, and the remainder is unexplained. That table is the source of V, J and clone size, and D and trimming were worked out from the DNA. Recorded for this sample are around 120,000 clones; about 80% of them occurred a single time. About 2.6% of the sample lies in the top ten.

In total, roughly 710 healthy bone marrow donors made up the cohort. At the time of sampling, every cohort member was nominally healthy, though immune exposures that went unrecorded were likely present. The donor tested CMV seropositive and was one of the 289 seropositive cohort members. Every donor gave a peripheral blood sample, and the peripheral blood mononuclear cells from that sample were used for TCR beta sequencing. Genomic DNA extraction from the blood cell samples was performed with the Qiagen DNeasy Blood Extraction Kit. The data were taken from a study of cytomegalovirus exposure and HLA in healthy donors (TCRdb year 2017). At the level of the whole study: According to an earlier analysis of 587 of the donors, about 190 million T cells yielded roughly 110 million unique TCR beta sequences and approximately 300 Gb of sequence data. HLA typing covered class I and class II loci at four-digit resolution. In a later analysis, previously published TCR beta repertoires from fewer than 750 donors were re-analyzed and high-resolution HLA genotyping was added so that TCR occurrence patterns could be studied. Along with the roughly 710-subject first cohort, a separate validation cohort of around 110 different subjects was used. Donor age, sex, ethnicity and CMV serostatus were collected together with the repertoire data. In a later genetic analysis, genome-wide SNP genotypes for about 60% of the 666 donors were used, and that subset was treated as a discovery cohort. To predict cytomegalovirus infection status, the study combined high-throughput TCR immunosequencing, statistical association of individual TCRs with disease status, and machine learning. In the later analysis, no new phenotypic data were used to find candidate immune exposures; instead, reliance was placed on TCR beta sequences and their occurrence across donors. The number of typed donors differed by locus: about 629-630 for A, B, C, DRB1 and DQB1; approximately 540 for DQA1; some 610 for DPA1; and some 470 for DPB1. Because of strong linkage in the cohort, five DR-DQ haplotypes were treated as single units for association and clustering. The study aimed to test whether cataloging public T cell receptors could reveal signatures of past pathogen exposure. Among the approximately 420 genotyped donors, around 81% belonged to the genetic ancestry cluster associated with self-reported Caucasian donors. Approximately 300 gigabases of sequencing data and 91 million or so unique TCR sequences made up an early release that covered several hundred HLA-typed donors. The study profiled the T cell repertoires of under 700 subjects by immunosequencing and related them to cytomegalovirus serostatus. To decide whether each TCR beta V gene segment behaved as functional or pseudogenic, an earlier analysis of fewer than 750 of the donors relied on high-throughput TCR beta sequencing. Among roughly 400 genotyped donors of the cohort, an average of around 240,000 unique TCR beta nucleotide sequences was sequenced per donor, of which approximately 19% were non-productive. Every repertoire in the discovery cohort had been generated on one and the same sequencing platform.

The germline V gene specifies SNHLY as CDR1 and FYNNEI as CDR2. V and J lose 7 bases and 3 bases, and a span of 22 bases separates them. The CDR3 contains 18 residues, cysteine and phenylalanine counted. Here the CDR3 DNA is all that survives: 54 bases in frame from base 1. The study at large found these results: HLA typing was unavailable for some donors at each locus, so association tests used only the typed subset. A later genetic analysis reported fewer N-insertions in productive TCRs among donors in an Asian-associated ancestry cluster than the approximately 700-donor mean. Seventeen rarely observed V segments, including chromosome 9 orphons, were excluded from the earlier analysis of a few hundred of the donors because counts were too low. A later genetic analysis associated a missense DCLRE1C variant with V-gene and J-gene trimming of TCR beta chains, and an independent cohort replicated the association. In a later analysis, most CMV-associated TCR beta chains were found to appear HLA-restricted, with HLA associations seemingly driven largely by CMV exposure. In vitro tests confirmed that a few of the cytomegalovirus-associated TCR beta chains recognize cytomegalovirus antigens. In an earlier analysis of 587 of the donors, most TCR beta V segments appeared in productive rearrangements about 87% or about 30% of the time, broadly matching IMGT annotations. Cytomegalovirus status was reported to be diagnosed by the classifier with high specificity and sensitivity in both the original and validation cohorts. The authors suggested that the approach could potentially be generalized to other disease states and immunological phenotypes. A cluster of highly shared sequence variants was judged likely to represent a technical artifact of the sequencing pipeline. A later analysis found that HLA-associated TCR beta chains were more clonally expanded and had lower generation probabilities than equally common non-associated chains. In a later analysis, several top co-occurrence clusters were reported to appear linked to parvovirus B19, influenza, CMV and Epstein-Barr virus. Linkage disequilibrium might explain the correlated functional status among segregating V segments, but an unknown experimental factor could not be excluded. Sequencing depth was assumed to be roughly uniform across donors in the presence/absence analyses, though that assumption may not hold. In the study, around 150 TCR beta chains were listed as associated with cytomegalovirus. A further reported finding was that TCR beta sequences accurately predicted the HLA-A and HLA-B alleles for most subjects in the first cohort. In a later analysis, the rate of TCR association differed among HLA loci, with DRB1 alleles having the most associated TCRs and HLA-C alleles having the fewest. At a false discovery rate of 0.05, a later analysis linked around 17,000 TCR beta sequences to specific HLA alleles. Across donors, most TCR sequences were observed very rarely, whereas some public TCRs were present in many individuals. Strong co-occurrence of HLA alleles, especially DR and DQ, made assigning TCR associations to individual alleles difficult. The cohort was sequenced for TCR beta chains only, and without alpha or paired-chain data the features that could be detected were limited. For the cohort, immune exposure information was limited to CMV serostatus. Some IMGT-functional V segments, including TRBV6-2 and TRBV6-3, could not be told apart with the 87-base-pair reads, so those segments were excluded.

The sequence links TRBV2 to TRBJ1-6, with the D gene call left open. Sequenced: PBMCs. This clonotype was sampled from a woman in her thirties or forties in good health and CMV-seropositive. At the DNA level, the sequence is TGTGCCAGCATTCCGACTGCTGTTGGGTCGGACTATAATTCACCCCTCCACTTT. Translated, this is CASIPTAVGSDYNSPLHF.